What follows describes a single T cell receptor beta chain. At one end, the junction sequence differs from germline, possibly due to a read error. The protocol was immunoSEQ multiplex PCR, while the TCRdb copy is restricted to in-frame clones and leaves out a portion. The sample yields 9,500 to 15,000 clones, approximately 94% seen once. This record comes from a study of technical replicates of blood from a few donors. Germline values: CDR1 SGHRS, CDR2 YFSETQ. The CDR3 is 14 amino acids. Sequencing was done on a sample of PBMCs. V is TRBV5-1 and J is TRBJ2-5; 14 nucleotides match TRBD2. This clonotype was obtained from a human donor in good health. In nucleotides, the CDR3 is TGCGCCAGCAGTCCCATTGGGACTAGCGGGAGTTGGGACTTC. It is translated as CASSPIGTSGSWDF.